These 18 T cell receptor beta chains were all obtained from the same sample, sequenced in a study of cytomegalovirus exposure and HLA in healthy donors. Use of 60 Vbeta and 13 Jbeta primers characterized the PCR. The table came from immunoSEQ multiplex PCR; TCRdb's copy has only in-frame clones and leaves some out. The sample includes about 150,000 clones, approximately 8.9% of them seen just once. Sequencing was performed on PBMCs. Receptors were obtained from a middle-aged woman in good health and CMV-seropositive.

This clone was seen a few times. This chain links TRBV5-1 with TRBJ1-2, with TRBD1 identical over 7 bases. Per germline, CDR1 SGHRS and CDR2 YFSETQ. The CDR3 contains 14 residues. J gave up 2 bases and V 4 bases, and 5 bases lay outside the gene matches. The CDR3 DNA follows: TGCGCCAGCAGCACCAGGGGGGAGAACTATGGCTACACCTTC. Protein sequence: CASSTRGENYGYTF. Looking up the rest from reference TRBV5-1 and TRBJ1-2 gives the full variable domain: KAGVTQTPRYLIKTRGQQVTLSCSPISGHRSVSWYQQTPGQGLQFLFEYFSETQRNKGNFPGRFSGRQFSNSRSEMNVSTLELGDSALYLCASSTRGENYGYTFGSGTRLTVV.

This clone was recorded a few times. The chain joins TRBV4-2 to TRBJ2-1; TRBD2 agrees at 13 bases. Looked up from germline, CDR1 is LGHNA and CDR2 is YNFKEQ. CDR3 length equals 15 residues. V shed 3 bases and J 5 bases; nucleotides not matched to a gene: 1. The CDR3 DNA sequence: TGTGCCAGCAGCCATACTAGCGGGGGGGACAATGAGCAGTTCTTC. Residues: CASSHTSGGDNEQFF.

This clone was picked up a small number of times. V is TRBV5-1 and J is TRBJ2-5, with 7 bases lining up with TRBD1. CDR1 and CDR2 from the germline V gene are SGHRS and YFSETQ. The CDR3 covers 13 residues. The trim removed 6 bases at V and 3 bases at J, leaving 5 bases unmatched. CDR3 residues: CASNVQGKETQYF. The CDR3 bases are TGCGCCAGCAACGTACAGGGGAAAGAGACCCAGTACTTC.

The CDR3 spells CASTRDSFTDTQYF. The CDR3, as DNA: TGTGCCAGCACTCGGGACTCGTTCACAGATACGCAGTATTTT. The rearrangement links TRBV2 to TRBJ2-3; weak D call: TRBD2 (6 bases). Per the germline V gene, CDR1 is SNHLY and CDR2 is FYNNEI. The V end was cut by 7 bases, the J end by 2 bases, with 13 bases between. CDR3 size: 14 residues.

This chain joins TRBV5-1 and TRBJ2-2; D gene ambiguous. Germline V gives CDR1 SGHRS, CDR2 YFSETQ. The CDR3 spans 16 residues. The V end was cut by 0 bases, the J end by 0 bases, with 9 bases between. In DNA form, the CDR3 reads TGCGCCAGCAGCTTGGATGTCAAATCGAACACCGGGGAGCTGTTTTTT. Translating it yields CASSLDVKSNTGELFF.

V usage is TRBV4-3 and J usage is TRBJ2-5, with 8 bases that match TRBD1. Trimming at V came to 0 bases and at J to 1 base, leaving 4 bases not matched to a gene. The germline V gene has CDR1 LGHNA and CDR2 YSLEER. The CDR3 is 16 residues long. The CDR3 sequence is CASSQDWTGPQETQYF. The CDR3 DNA is TGCGCCAGCAGCCAAGATTGGACAGGGCCCCAAGAGACCCAGTACTTC.

This clone was seen more than once but under ten times. The chain has TRBV2 and TRBJ1-1, with no clear D. Trimming removed 2 bases at V and 3 bases at J, with 10 bases between. Germline CDR1 reads SNHLY; CDR2 reads FYNNEI. This CDR3 has 14 amino acids. CDR3 sequence reads: CASSELLRDTEAFF. The CDR3 DNA is TGTGCCAGCAGTGAACTGTTGAGGGACACTGAAGCTTTCTTT.

V gene TRBV5-5 combines with J gene TRBJ1-2; TRBD1 might be the D (5 bases). Germline V gene sequence: CDR1 SGHKS, CDR2 YYEKEE (reference sequence). The CDR3 is 14 residues long. V was shortened by 2 bases and J by 4 bases, with 12 bases between the two germline ends. The CDR3 nucleotides read TGTGCCAGCAGCTTTTGGGGCTCAGGCTATGGCTACACCTTC. Translated: CASSFWGSGYGYTF.

A few counts support this clone. This rearrangement joins TRBV5-4 to TRBJ2-1; 7 bases align to TRBD2. The trim removed 3 bases at V and 2 bases at J, leaving 8 bases unmatched. CDR1 and CDR2 from the germline V gene are SGHNT and YYREEE (reference sequence). The CDR3 consists of 16 residues. DNA for the CDR3: TGTGCCAGCAGCTCTTCTCGGGAGGTCACCTACAATGAGCAGTTCTTC. Its protein product is CASSSSREVTYNEQFF.

The chain is built from TRBV6-1 and TRBJ1-5; the D is unclear. The CDR3 sequence is 15 residues long. V was cut by 1 base and J by 7 bases, with 14 bases left in between. The V gene's germline CDR1 is MNHNS and CDR2 SASEGT. CDR3 in DNA: TGTGCCAGCAGTGAAGGCCCCGGGATGGGGCAGCCCCAGCATTTT. This encodes CASSEGPGMGQPQHF.

Here the CDR3 DNA reads TGTGCCAGCAGTTACTCCGGGACAGGGGATGAAAAACTGTTTTTT. Encoded protein: CASSYSGTGDEKLFF. The rearrangement uses TRBV6-5 and TRBJ1-4; 10 bases fit TRBD1. V lost 0 bases to trimming and J lost 6 bases; unmatched junction nucleotides: 1. Germline-derived CDR1 and CDR2 are MNHEY and SVGAGI. The CDR3 length is 15 residues.

V gene TRBV9 combines with J gene TRBJ2-1, with TRBD2 identical over 8 bases. The CDR3 runs 15 residues. The germline V gene encodes CDR1 SGDLS and CDR2 YYNGEE. Trimming cost V 4 bases and J 3 bases; bases outside gene matches: 6. The CDR3 DNA sequence: TGTGCCAGCAGCTCTGGGGCGGGGGGCTACAATGAGCAGTTCTTC. It specifies CASSSGAGGYNEQFF. Based on the CDR3 plus reference TRBV9 and TRBJ2-1, the full variable domain is DSGVTQTPKHLITATGQRVTLRCSPRSGDLSVYWYQQSLDQGLQFLIQYYNGEERAKGNILERFSAQQFPDLHSELNLSSLELGDSALYFCASSSGAGGYNEQFFGPGTRLTVL.

The chain joins TRBV2 to TRBJ1-3; no reliable D call. The CDR3 sequence is 15 residues long. V lost 1 base and J 1 base, leaving 8 bases between the germline ends. Per the germline V gene, CDR1 is SNHLY and CDR2 is FYNNEI. The CDR3 region is CASSEGRLSGNTIYF. The CDR3 DNA reads TGTGCCAGCAGTGAAGGGAGGCTTTCTGGAAACACCATATATTTT. Complete variable domain (other parts from reference TRBV2 and TRBJ1-3): EPEVTQTPSHQVTQMGQEVILRCVPISNHLYFYWYRQILGQKVEFLVSFYNNEISEKSEIFDDQFSVERPDGSNFTLKIRSTKLEDSAMYFCASSEGRLSGNTIYFGEGSWLTVV.

Of note for this clone: The same CDR3 arises from other DNA sequences in this sample as well. The chain uses TRBV6-5 and TRBJ2-7, with D possibly matching TRBD2 (6 bases). The CDR3 has 15 amino acids. Germline values: CDR1 MNHEY, CDR2 SVGAGI. Trimming took off 7 bases at V and 4 bases at J, with 20 bases between the two ends. The CDR3 reads CASKPAGTLGYEQYF. Written as DNA, the CDR3 is TGTGCCAGCAAGCCCGCGGGGACTCTTGGGTACGAGCAGTACTTC.

The chain uses TRBV25-1 and TRBJ2-2, with 9 bases matching TRBD1. CDR1 and CDR2 (germline): MGHDK, SYGVNS. The CDR3 is made up of 17 amino acids. The V gene end was trimmed by 1 base and the J gene end by 2 bases; junction bases not matched to a gene: 5. CDR3 DNA: TGTGCCAGCAGTGAATCAAGGACAGGGGTAAACACCGGGGAGCTGTTTTTT. Translating gives CASSESRTGVNTGELFF.

This clone was seen more than once but under ten times. This rearrangement joins TRBV9 to TRBJ1-2; D remains unclear. This CDR3 has 13 amino acids. CDR1 SGDLS and CDR2 YYNGEE come from the germline V gene. The V end was cut by 1 base, the J end by 8 bases, with 12 bases between. CDR3 sequence (DNA): TGTGCCAGCAGCGTATCTCCGGACTCGGGCTACACCTTC. Translation: CASSVSPDSGYTF.

V gene TRBV2 combines with J gene TRBJ1-1; D remains ambiguous. Germline assignment: CDR1 SNHLY and CDR2 FYNNEI. The CDR3 spans 15 residues. The germline V and J ends were trimmed by 7 bases and 6 bases, with 21 bases remaining between them. The CDR3 coding sequence is TGTGCCAGCACTACCTTGGCCGCCCCGGGTGCTGAAGCTTTCTTT. Translated, it gives CASTTLAAPGAEAFF.

This sequence joins TRBV7-2 and TRBJ1-2, with D possibly TRBD1 on 5 matching bases. Trimming shortened V by 1 base and J by 7 bases, and 16 bases separated the two germline ends. CDR1 is SGHTA, CDR2 FQGNSA, per germline. There are 15 residues in the CDR3. The CDR3 spells CASSLGPGQGRGYTF. CDR3 nucleotides: TGTGCCAGCAGCTTAGGGCCAGGACAAGGACGTGGCTACACCTTC.